Following are 10 T cell receptor beta chains from one sample sequenced in a study of shared clonotypes between healthy human individuals. Cells designated naive CD8 were CD45RO-negative and were positively selected for CCR7, with terminally differentiated effector memory CD45RA+ cells excluded. Sequencing was performed with immunoSEQ multiplex PCR; in TCRdb, only in-frame clones are kept and a portion is missing. The sample holds about 2.1 million clones, under 95% seen once. Sequencing was carried out using naive CD8+ T cells from PBMCs. These receptors all come from a man aged 18 to 35 in good health. Some clones in this sample may be carry-over from other donors' samples.

On this clone: Additional DNA sequences in this sample encode the identical CDR3. The V gene is TRBV7-2, the J gene TRBJ1-1, with 7 nucleotides matching TRBD1. The CDR3 length is 13 residues. Germline assignment: CDR1 SGHTA and CDR2 FQGNSA. Trimming at V came to 1 base and at J to 5 bases, leaving 1 base not matched to a gene. The CDR3 sequence is CASSLDRGTEAFF. The CDR3 DNA sequence: TGTGCCAGCAGCTTAGACAGGGGTACTGAAGCTTTCTTT.

J is TRBJ2-1 and V is TRBV4-2, with TRBD2 matching over 12 bases. V dropped 0 bases and J dropped 4; count of bases not matched to a gene: 4. Germline values: CDR1 LGHNA, CDR2 YNFKEQ. CDR3 size: 17 residues. Written as DNA, the CDR3 is TGTGCCAGCAGCCAAGATTGGACTAGCGGGGTTTACAATGAGCAGTTCTTC. Translated: CASSQDWTSGVYNEQFF.

This chain connects TRBV6-1 to TRBJ2-5; D is perhaps TRBD1 (5 bases). The CDR3 consists of 13 residues. Trimming took 8 bases from V and 0 from J, leaving 10 bases between them. Germline V gene sequence: CDR1 MNHNS, CDR2 SASEGT. For the CDR3, the DNA is TGTGCCAGCCAAGCAGGGTACCAAGAGACCCAGTACTTC. Protein: CASQAGYQETQYF.

The chain joins TRBV28 to TRBJ2-1; 8 nucleotides align to TRBD2. Germline loops: CDR1 MDHEN, CDR2 SYDVKM. The CDR3 has 15 amino acids. V gave up 5 bases and J gave up 9 bases; unmatched junction bases: 12. Written as DNA, the CDR3 is TGTGCCAGCAGTCCCCCCAAGCGGGAGTTGGTTGAGCAGTTCTTC. It codes for CASSPPKRELVEQFF.

This chain joins TRBV29-1 and TRBJ2-1; 10 bases are a match to TRBD1. This CDR3 is 14 amino acids long. The trim removed 6 bases at V and 5 bases at J, leaving 7 bases unmatched. The germline V gene encodes CDR1 SQVTM and CDR2 ANQGSEA. CDR3 in DNA: TGCAGCGTCTGGGGGGGGACAGGGGACAATGAGCAGTTCTTC. This translates into CSVWGGTGDNEQFF.

V usage is TRBV7-9 and J usage is TRBJ2-7, with 9 nucleotides matching TRBD2. CDR1 SEHNR and CDR2 FQNEAQ come from the germline V gene (reference sequence). The CDR3 runs 13 residues. The trim removed 5 bases at V and 6 bases at J, leaving 5 bases unmatched. CDR3 sequence: CASSARLAAEQYF. For the CDR3, the DNA is TGTGCCAGCAGCGCCCGACTAGCGGCCGAGCAGTACTTC. Drawing the rest from reference TRBV7-9 and TRBJ2-7, the complete variable domain is DTGVSQNPRHKITKRGQNVTFRCDPISEHNRLYWYRQTLGQGPEFLTYFQNEAQLEKSRLLSDRFSAERPKGSFSTLEIQRTEQGDSAMYLCASSARLAAEQYFGPGTRLTVT.

The rearrangement joins TRBV19 to TRBJ1-3; D may be TRBD1 (6 bases). This CDR3 spans 19 amino acids. The V gene lost 0 bases and the J gene lost 2 bases, with 20 bases spanning the gap. Germline assignment: CDR1 LNHDA and CDR2 SQIVND (reference sequence). Here the CDR3 DNA reads TGTGCCAGTAGTATAGATCTGCGAATGAGAGGGGGTACTGGAAACACCATATATTTT. Translating it yields CASSIDLRMRGGTGNTIYF.

In its sample, this clone was seen once. One junction end does not reproduce the germline sequence, and a read error may be involved. The chain carries TRBV28 and TRBJ1-2; D uncertain. The CDR3 is 13 residues long. Germline V gene data show CDR1 as MDHEN and CDR2 as SYDVKM. CDR3 sequence (DNA): TGTGTCAGCCGGGGAGAGACTAACTATGGCTACACCTTC. Its protein is CVSRGETNYGYTF.

This chain joins TRBV7-2 and TRBJ2-2; D gene ambiguous. V lost 5 bases and J 4 bases, leaving 14 bases between the germline ends. Looked up from germline, CDR1 is SGHTA and CDR2 is FQGNSA. The CDR3 extends over 15 amino acids. CDR3 residues: CASSPRHDSTGELFF. The CDR3 region has the DNA TGTGCCAGCAGCCCTCGACACGACTCCACCGGGGAGCTGTTTTTT.

The V and J genes are TRBV23-1 and TRBJ2-7; D not certain. TRBV23-1 counts as an open reading frame of uncertain function. This CDR3 has 13 amino acids. V was cut by 8 bases and J by 5 bases, with 16 bases left in between. CDR3 DNA: TGCGCCAGCGGACCATTTAGTGTCGACGAGCAGTACTTC. Its protein product is CASGPFSVDEQYF.